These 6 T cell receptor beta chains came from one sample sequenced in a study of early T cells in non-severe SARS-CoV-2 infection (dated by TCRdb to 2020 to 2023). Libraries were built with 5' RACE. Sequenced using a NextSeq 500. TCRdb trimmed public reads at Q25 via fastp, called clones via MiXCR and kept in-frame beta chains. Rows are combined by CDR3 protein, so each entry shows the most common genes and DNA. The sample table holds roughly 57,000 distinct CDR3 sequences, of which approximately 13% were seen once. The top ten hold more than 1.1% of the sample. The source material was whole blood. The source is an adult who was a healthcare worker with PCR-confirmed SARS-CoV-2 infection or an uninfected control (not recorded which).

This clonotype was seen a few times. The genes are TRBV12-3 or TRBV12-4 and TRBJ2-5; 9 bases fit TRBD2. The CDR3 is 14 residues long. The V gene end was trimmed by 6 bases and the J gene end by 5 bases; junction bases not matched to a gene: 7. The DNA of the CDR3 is TGTGCCAGCAGCCTAGCGGGGCCGCGGGAGACCCAGTACTTC. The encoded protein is CASSLAGPRETQYF.

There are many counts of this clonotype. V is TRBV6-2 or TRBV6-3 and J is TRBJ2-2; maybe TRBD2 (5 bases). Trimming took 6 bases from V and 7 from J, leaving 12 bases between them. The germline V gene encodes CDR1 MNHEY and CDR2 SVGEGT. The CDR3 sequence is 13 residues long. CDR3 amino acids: CASSTRGIGELFF. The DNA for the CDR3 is TGTGCCAGCAGCACACGGGGTATCGGGGAGCTGTTTTTT.

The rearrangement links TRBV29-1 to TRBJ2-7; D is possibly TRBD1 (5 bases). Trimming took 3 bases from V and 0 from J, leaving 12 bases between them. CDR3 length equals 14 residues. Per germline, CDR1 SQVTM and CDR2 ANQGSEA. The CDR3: CSVEGQGSSYEQYF. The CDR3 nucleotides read TGCAGCGTTGAGGGGCAGGGATCCTCCTACGAGCAGTACTTC.

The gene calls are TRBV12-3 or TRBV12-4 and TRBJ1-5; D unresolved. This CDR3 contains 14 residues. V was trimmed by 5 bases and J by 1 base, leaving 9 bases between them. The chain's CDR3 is CASSRMLSNQPQHF. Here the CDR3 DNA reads TGTGCCAGCAGTCGTATGCTGAGCAATCAGCCCCAGCATTTT.

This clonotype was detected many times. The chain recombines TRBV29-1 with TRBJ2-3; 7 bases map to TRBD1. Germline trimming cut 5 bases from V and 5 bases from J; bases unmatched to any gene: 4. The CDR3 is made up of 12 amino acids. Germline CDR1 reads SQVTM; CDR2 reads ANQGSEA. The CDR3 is CSVLGGGDTQYF. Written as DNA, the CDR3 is TGCAGCGTTTTAGGGGGCGGAGATACGCAGTATTTT.

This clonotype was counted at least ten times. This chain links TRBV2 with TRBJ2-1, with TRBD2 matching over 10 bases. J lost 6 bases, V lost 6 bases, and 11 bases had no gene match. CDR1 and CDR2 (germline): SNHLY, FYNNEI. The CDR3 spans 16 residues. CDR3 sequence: CASRRTSGGAANEQFF. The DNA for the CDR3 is TGTGCCAGCAGGAGGACAAGCGGGGGGGCGGCCAATGAGCAGTTCTTC.